This T cell receptor beta chain was identified in a study of brain T cells in children with intractable seizures. General study findings and limits: HCMV serostatus was not known, and viral specificity came from CDR3 similarity only. Pre- and post-surgery blood differed in depth, so pre-surgery absences may be undersampling.

With regard to this clone: Its antigen is not known.

Described time point: blood from clinic visit 5 months post-surgery; TSC patient then seizure free. Surgery cases with the highest brain T cell transcript signatures were chosen for sequencing. Patients received at least one anti-epileptic drug before surgery. This CDR3 has 12 residues. Germline lookup yields CDR1 SNHLY and CDR2 FYNNEI. Trimming shortened V by 6 bases and J by 7 bases, and 12 bases separated the two germline ends. Profiled with immunoSEQ multiplex PCR; TCRdb holds only in-frame clones, not every one. Among under 400,000 clones, about 94% were seen once, and the ten largest hold 5.5% to 6%.

J is TRBJ1-2 and V is TRBV2; no reliable D call. This TCR was recovered from a boy younger than two with tuberous sclerosis and intractable seizures. Sequenced here: peripheral blood, sampled approximately 5 months after surgery. Here the CDR3 DNA reads TGTGCCAGCAGCAGGCCAACTATTGGCTACACCTTC. Its protein product is CASSRPTIGYTF.